The table lists the clone carrying this TCR beta chain with a few counts. Its antigen is unidentified. This sample was taken from a study of cytomegalovirus exposure and HLA in healthy donors. Study summary: Roughly 80 million unique TCRs from HLA-typed donors made up an early data release. Ancestry clustering placed 81% of approximately 370 genotyped donors in the Caucasian-associated cluster.

Germline-derived CDR1 and CDR2 are LNHDA and SQIVND (reference sequence). V shed 9 bases, J shed 1 base, and the junction held 3 bases outside the gene matches. The CDR3 spans 15 residues. Study-wide results and caveats: Most TCRs appeared rarely, but some public TCRs recurred in many donors. Later on, a genetic analysis was performed. It linked a missense variant in DCLRE1C with V- and J-gene trimming of TCR beta.

With 60 Vbeta and 13 Jbeta primers, the PCR was carried out. Clones were read by immunoSEQ multiplex PCR, and TCRdb kept only the in-frame ones, dropping some. The sample has roughly 200,000 clones, 70% to 85% seen once. Sequenced input: PBMCs. The chain joins TRBV19 to TRBJ2-5, with TRBD2 matching over 15 bases. The TCR originated in a man between 35 and 55 years old in good health and CMV-seropositive. The CDR3 DNA sequence: TGTGCCAGCCGGGGACTAGCGGGGGGCCAAGAGACCCAGTACTTC. It codes for CASRGLAGGQETQYF.